The rows below give T cell receptor beta chains drawn from one sample of a study of blood T cell repertoires in COVID-19. The method was immunoSEQ multiplex PCR; TCRdb's version includes in-frame clones alone and lacks a portion of them. There are 130,000 to 150,000 clones in the sample; under 90% occur only once, and roughly 34% lies in the top ten. Sequencing was performed on peripheral blood. Receptor source: a human donor in a cohort sampled during active COVID-19. Each CDR3 is given with its conserved first and last residue. The D gene is left open where the match is weak. Where a row states a size, it is once, few, many or the class of an expanded clone; other rows omit it.

size,V,J,D,CDR3,DNA
-,TRBV5-6,TRBJ1-4,-,CASSLTSGEKLFF,TGTGCCAGCAGCTTGACGAGCGGAGAAAAACTGTTTTTT
once,TRBV7-2,TRBJ1-3,-,CASSLDSPYSGNTIYF,TGTGCCAGCAGCTTGGACAGTCCTTACTCTGGAAACACCATATATTTT
-,TRBV6-6,TRBJ1-5,TRBD1,CASSRQGATVSNQPQHF,TGTGCCAGCAGTCGACAGGGGGCAACAGTCAGCAATCAGCCCCAGCATTTT
-,TRBV7-7,TRBJ2-2,TRBD1,CASGPGTGYSGELFF,TGTGCCAGCGGACCCGGGACAGGGTACAGCGGGGAGCTGTTTTTT
few,TRBV5-4,TRBJ2-7,-,CASSQGDLYEQYF,TGTGCCAGCAGCCAGGGTGACTTATACGAGCAGTACTTC
-,TRBV27,TRBJ2-1,TRBD2,CASSLPRVGRNEQFF,TGTGCCAGCAGTTTACCCCGGGTCGGGAGGAATGAGCAGTTCTTC
-,TRBV6-5,TRBJ1-4,-,CASAKTTNEKLFF,TGTGCCAGCGCTAAGACAACTAATGAAAAACTGTTTTTT
-,TRBV19,TRBJ1-6,TRBD1,CASSGTVVNSPLHF,TGTGCCAGTAGCGGGACAGTAGTTAATTCACCCCTCCACTTT
-,TRBV20-1,TRBJ2-3,-,CSVKEDLGQYF,TGCAGTGTCAAGGAGGACCTAGGGCAGTATTTT
-,TRBV14,TRBJ1-4,TRBD1,CASSRLGQGVSEKLFF,TGTGCCAGCAGCCGTTTGGGACAGGGCGTTAGTGAAAAACTGTTTTTT
-,TRBV9,TRBJ1-2,-,CASSVRGQNYGYTF,TGTGCCAGCAGCGTTCGTGGACAGAACTATGGCTACACCTTC
-,TRBV7-2,TRBJ2-7,TRBD2,CASSLPRTSGWYEQYF,TGTGCCAGCAGCCTCCCTAGGACTAGCGGGTGGTACGAGCAGTACTTC
-,TRBV27,TRBJ2-1,-,CASSLWGLAERNEQFF,TGTGCCAGCAGTTTATGGGGGCTAGCGGAGAGAAATGAGCAGTTCTTC
-,TRBV27,TRBJ2-5,TRBD1,CASSLFPTGAPGGKYF,TGTGCCAGCAGTTTATTTCCCACAGGGGCGCCCGGTGGGAAGTACTTC
-,TRBV4-2,TRBJ1-6,-,CASSHSRRVRSPLHF,TGTGCCAGCAGCCACAGCCGGCGGGTCCGGTCACCCCTCCACTTT
-,TRBV6-5,TRBJ2-2,TRBD2,CASSEQGGTGELFF,TGTGCCAGCAGCGAGCAGGGAGGGACCGGGGAGCTGTTTTTT
-,TRBV6-5,TRBJ1-2,-,CASSYSAQGHYGYTF,TGTGCCAGCAGTTACTCCGCGCAGGGTCACTATGGCTACACCTTC
-,TRBV27,TRBJ2-2,TRBD2,CASSPGLAQDTGELFF,TGTGCCAGCAGTCCTGGACTAGCGCAGGACACCGGGGAGCTGTTTTTT
few,TRBV30,TRBJ1-1,TRBD1,CAWSFRDRNTEAFF,TGTGCCTGGAGTTTCCGGGACAGGAACACTGAAGCTTTCTTT
-,TRBV5-4,TRBJ1-2,-,CASSLSAGAQGTTYGYTF,TGTGCCAGCAGCTTGTCAGCGGGGGCACAGGGAACCACTTATGGCTACACCTTC
-,TRBV7-2,TRBJ2-5,-,CASSLVLYQETQYF,TGTGCCAGCAGCTTAGTACTATACCAAGAGACCCAGTACTTC
-,TRBV9,TRBJ2-2,TRBD2,CASSVDGTTYTGELFF,TGTGCCAGCAGCGTAGACGGGACTACCTACACCGGGGAGCTGTTTTTT
-,TRBV10-1,TRBJ1-2,TRBD1,CASSESFAGGLVKYGYTF,TGCGCCAGCAGTGAGTCGTTCGCAGGGGGATTAGTAAAGTATGGCTACACCTTC
-,TRBV6-5,TRBJ1-5,-,CASADGGKQPQHF,TGTGCCAGCGCGGACGGAGGCAAGCAGCCCCAGCATTTT
-,TRBV7-9,TRBJ1-1,TRBD1,CASSRGTVVKWFF,TGTGCCAGCAGCCGTGGGACAGTCGTGAAATGGTTCTTT
-,TRBV4-2,TRBJ1-2,-,CASSPLAPFHGYTF,TGTGCCAGCAGCCCCTTAGCCCCTTTCCATGGCTACACCTTC
-,TRBV27,TRBJ2-7,TRBD2,CASRERGSSYEQYF,TGTGCCAGCAGGGAGCGGGGAAGCTCCTACGAGCAGTACTTC
-,TRBV3-1/TRBV3-2,TRBJ2-3,-,CASSQPSYMQYF,TGTGCCAGCAGCCAACCCTCCTATATGCAGTATTTT
-,TRBV10-1,TRBJ1-6,-,CLGGRLTYNSPLHF,TGCCTCGGGGGGAGGTTGACCTATAATTCACCCCTCCACTTT
-,TRBV12-5,TRBJ1-1,-,CASGPRDTEAFF,TGTGCTAGTGGTCCTCGAGACACTGAAGCTTTCTTT
few,TRBV7-3,TRBJ1-6,-,CASSLTVSLNSPLHF,TGTGCCAGCAGCTTAACGGTCTCACTGAATTCACCCCTCCACTTT
-,TRBV5-6,TRBJ1-4,TRBD1,CASSSRAGGVEKLFF,TGTGCCAGCAGTTCACGGGCAGGGGGCGTTGAAAAACTGTTTTTT
once,TRBV9,TRBJ2-7,-,CASSPSGLSYEQYF,TGTGCCAGCAGCCCTTCCGGTTTGAGCTACGAGCAGTACTTC
-,TRBV19,TRBJ2-5,TRBD1,CASSPLRDSQETQYF,TGTGCCAGTAGTCCCCTCCGGGACAGTCAAGAGACCCAGTACTTC
once,TRBV7-3,TRBJ2-7,-,CASSLNPSSYEQYF,TGTGCCAGCAGCTTAAATCCTAGCTCCTACGAGCAGTACTTC
-,TRBV30,TRBJ2-5,TRBD1,CAWRLGTGRSETQYF,TGTGCCTGGAGGTTGGGGACAGGGAGGTCAGAGACCCAGTACTTC
-,TRBV4-2,TRBJ1-2,-,CASSQDTGSYGYTF,TGTGCCAGCAGCCAAGATACGGGATCTTATGGCTACACCTTC
-,TRBV7-9,TRBJ1-3,-,CASSPSWGGFAEGTIYF,TGTGCCAGCAGCCCATCCTGGGGGGGTTTTGCCGAGGGCACCATATATTTT
-,TRBV6-5,TRBJ1-5,-,CASSLSVQDQPQHF,TGTGCCAGCAGTTTGTCTGTGCAGGATCAGCCCCAGCATTTT
-,TRBV27,TRBJ2-1,TRBD1,CARAGTGSNEQFF,TGTGCCAGGGCGGGGACAGGGTCAAATGAGCAGTTCTTC
few,TRBV11-3,TRBJ2-3,-,CASSSQGTDTQYF,TGTGCCAGCAGCTCTCAGGGGACAGATACGCAGTATTTT
-,TRBV6-5,TRBJ2-1,TRBD1,CASTTGGNNEQFF,TGTGCCAGCACCACAGGGGGCAACAATGAGCAGTTCTTC
-,TRBV2,TRBJ2-3,TRBD2,CASKERGGRDTQYF,TGTGCCAGCAAAGAGCGGGGGGGCAGAGATACGCAGTATTTT
-,TRBV5-1,TRBJ2-7,TRBD1,CASSYQAPQGAFAYEQYF,TGCGCCAGCAGCTACCAGGCCCCACAGGGGGCTTTCGCCTACGAGCAGTACTTC
-,TRBV19,TRBJ1-5,TRBD1,CASTRTRGNQPQHF,TGTGCCAGTACCAGGACCAGGGGGAATCAGCCCCAGCATTTT
-,TRBV9,TRBJ2-1,-,CASSVSGLYNEQFF,TGTGCCAGCAGCGTTTCGGGACTCTACAATGAGCAGTTCTTC
-,TRBV28,TRBJ1-5,TRBD1,CASRAGGGNQPQHF,TGTGCCAGCAGAGCAGGGGGCGGCAATCAGCCCCAGCATTTT
-,TRBV19,TRBJ1-5,-,CASSQTPGGGNQPQHF,TGTGCCAGTAGCCAGACCCCCGGCGGGGGCAATCAGCCCCAGCATTTT